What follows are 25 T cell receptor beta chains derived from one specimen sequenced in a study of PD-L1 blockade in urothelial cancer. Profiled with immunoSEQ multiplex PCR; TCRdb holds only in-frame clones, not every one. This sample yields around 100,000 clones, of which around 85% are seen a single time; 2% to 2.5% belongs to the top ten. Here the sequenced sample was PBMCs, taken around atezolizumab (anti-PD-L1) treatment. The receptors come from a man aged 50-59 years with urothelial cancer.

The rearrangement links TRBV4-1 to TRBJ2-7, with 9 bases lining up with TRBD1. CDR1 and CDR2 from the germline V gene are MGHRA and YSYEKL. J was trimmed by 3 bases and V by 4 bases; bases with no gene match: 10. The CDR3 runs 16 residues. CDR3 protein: CASSPSRTGVGYEQYF. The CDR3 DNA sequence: TGCGCCAGCAGCCCCTCGAGGACAGGGGTGGGCTACGAGCAGTACTTC.

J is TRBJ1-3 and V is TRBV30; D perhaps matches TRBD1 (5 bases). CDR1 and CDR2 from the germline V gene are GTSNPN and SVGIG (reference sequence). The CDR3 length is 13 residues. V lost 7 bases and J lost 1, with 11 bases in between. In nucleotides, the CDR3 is TGTGCCTCCGCGCGGGGGTCTGGAAACACCATATATTTT. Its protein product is CASARGSGNTIYF.

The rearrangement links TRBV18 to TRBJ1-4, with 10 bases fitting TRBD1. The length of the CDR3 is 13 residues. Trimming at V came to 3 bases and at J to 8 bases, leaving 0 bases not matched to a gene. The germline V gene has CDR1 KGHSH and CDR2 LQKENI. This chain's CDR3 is CASSPDRGEKLFF. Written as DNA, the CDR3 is TGTGCCAGCTCACCGGACAGGGGGGAAAAACTGTTTTTT.

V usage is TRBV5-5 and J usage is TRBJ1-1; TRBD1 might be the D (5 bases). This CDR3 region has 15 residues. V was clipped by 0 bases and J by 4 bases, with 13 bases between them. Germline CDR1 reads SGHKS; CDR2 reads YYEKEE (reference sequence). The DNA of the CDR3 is TGTGCCAGCAGCTTGGAGCGGGGCCTGGGCACTGAAGCTTTCTTT. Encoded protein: CASSLERGLGTEAFF.

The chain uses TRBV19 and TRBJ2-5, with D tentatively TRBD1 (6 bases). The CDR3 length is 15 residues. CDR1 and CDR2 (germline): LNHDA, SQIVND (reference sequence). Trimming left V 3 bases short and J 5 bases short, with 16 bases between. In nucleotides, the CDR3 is TGTGCCAGTAGTATCCCTCCTGGGGGCTACGAGACCCAGTACTTC. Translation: CASSIPPGGYETQYF.

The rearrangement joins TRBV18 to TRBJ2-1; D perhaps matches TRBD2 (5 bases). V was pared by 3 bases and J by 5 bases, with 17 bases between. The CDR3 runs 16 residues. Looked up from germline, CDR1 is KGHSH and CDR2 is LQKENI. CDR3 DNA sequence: TGTGCCAGCTCACCCCGTCGCGGGCCGTACAACAATGAGCAGTTCTTC. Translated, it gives CASSPRRGPYNNEQFF. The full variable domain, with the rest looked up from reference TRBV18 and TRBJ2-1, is NAGVMQNPRHLVRRRGQEARLRCSPMKGHSHVYWYRQLPEEGLKFMVYLQKENIIDESGMPKERFSAEFPKEGPSILRIQQVVRGDSAAYFCASSPRRGPYNNEQFFGPGTRLTVL.

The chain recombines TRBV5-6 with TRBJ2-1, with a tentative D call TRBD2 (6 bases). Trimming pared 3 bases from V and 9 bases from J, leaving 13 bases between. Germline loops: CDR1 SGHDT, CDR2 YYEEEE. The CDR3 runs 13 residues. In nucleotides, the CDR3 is TGTGCCAGCAGCTCGCCCTGGGGAGGTGAGCAGTTCTTC. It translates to CASSSPWGGEQFF.

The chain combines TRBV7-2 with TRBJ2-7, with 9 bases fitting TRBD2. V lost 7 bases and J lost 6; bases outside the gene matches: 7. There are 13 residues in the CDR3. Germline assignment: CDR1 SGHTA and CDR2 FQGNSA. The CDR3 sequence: CASMPREGREQYF. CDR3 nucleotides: TGTGCCAGCATGCCGCGGGAGGGCCGCGAGCAGTACTTC.

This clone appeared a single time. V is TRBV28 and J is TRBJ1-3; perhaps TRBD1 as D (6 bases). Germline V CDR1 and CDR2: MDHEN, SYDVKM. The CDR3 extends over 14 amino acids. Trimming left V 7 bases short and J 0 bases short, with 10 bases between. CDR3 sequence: CASMGALSGNTIYF. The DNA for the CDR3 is TGTGCCAGCATGGGGGCCCTCTCTGGAAACACCATATATTTT. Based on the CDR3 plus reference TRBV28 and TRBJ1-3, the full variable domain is DVKVTQSSRYLVKRTGEKVFLECVQDMDHENMFWYRQDPGLGLRLIYFSYDVKMKEKGDIPEGYSVSREKKERFSLILESASTNQTSMYLCASMGALSGNTIYFGEGSWLTVV.

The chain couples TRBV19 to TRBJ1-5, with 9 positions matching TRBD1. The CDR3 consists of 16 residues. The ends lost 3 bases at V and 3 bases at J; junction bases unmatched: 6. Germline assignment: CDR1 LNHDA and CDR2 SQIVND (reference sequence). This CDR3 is CASSIRDRVINQPQHF. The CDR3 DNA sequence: TGTGCCAGTAGTATCCGGGACAGGGTTATCAATCAGCCCCAGCATTTT.

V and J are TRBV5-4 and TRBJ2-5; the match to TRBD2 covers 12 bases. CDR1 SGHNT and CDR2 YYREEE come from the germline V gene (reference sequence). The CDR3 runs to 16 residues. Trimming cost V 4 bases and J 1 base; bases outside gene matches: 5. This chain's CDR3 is CASSPEGLAGQETQYF. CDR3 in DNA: TGTGCCAGCAGCCCGGAGGGACTAGCGGGCCAAGAGACCCAGTACTTC.

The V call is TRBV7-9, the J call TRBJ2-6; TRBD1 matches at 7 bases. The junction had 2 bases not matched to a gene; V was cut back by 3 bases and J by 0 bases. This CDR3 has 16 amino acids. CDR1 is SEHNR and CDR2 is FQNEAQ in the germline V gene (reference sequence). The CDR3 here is CASSLGTASGANVLTF. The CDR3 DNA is TGTGCCAGCAGCTTGGGGACAGCCTCTGGGGCCAACGTCCTGACTTTC. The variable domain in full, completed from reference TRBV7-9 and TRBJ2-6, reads DTGVSQNPRHKITKRGQNVTFRCDPISEHNRLYWYRQTLGQGPEFLTYFQNEAQLEKSRLLSDRFSAERPKGSFSTLEIQRTEQGDSAMYLCASSLGTASGANVLTFGAGSRLTVL.

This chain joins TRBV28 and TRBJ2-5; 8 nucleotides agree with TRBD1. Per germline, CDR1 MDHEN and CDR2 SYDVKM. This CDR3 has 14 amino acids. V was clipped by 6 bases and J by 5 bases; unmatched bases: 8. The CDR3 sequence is CASRDTGGAETQYF. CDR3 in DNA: TGTGCCAGCAGGGATACAGGGGGAGCTGAGACCCAGTACTTC.

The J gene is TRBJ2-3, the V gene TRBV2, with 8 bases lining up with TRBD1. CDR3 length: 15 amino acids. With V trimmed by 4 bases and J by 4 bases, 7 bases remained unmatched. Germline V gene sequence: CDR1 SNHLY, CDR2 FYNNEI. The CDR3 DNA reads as TGTGCCAGCAGTGGACAGGGGTTTATGGCAGATACGCAGTATTTT. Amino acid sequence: CASSGQGFMADTQYF. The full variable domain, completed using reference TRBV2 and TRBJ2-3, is EPEVTQTPSHQVTQMGQEVILRCVPISNHLYFYWYRQILGQKVEFLVSFYNNEISEKSEIFDDQFSVERPDGSNFTLKIRSTKLEDSAMYFCASSGQGFMADTQYFGPGTRLTVL.

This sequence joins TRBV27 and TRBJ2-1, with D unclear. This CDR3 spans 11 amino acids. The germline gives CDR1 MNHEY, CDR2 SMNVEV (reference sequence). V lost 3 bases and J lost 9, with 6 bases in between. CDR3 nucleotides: TGTGCCAGCAGTTTCTCGCGTGAGCAGTTCTTC. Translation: CASSFSREQFF.

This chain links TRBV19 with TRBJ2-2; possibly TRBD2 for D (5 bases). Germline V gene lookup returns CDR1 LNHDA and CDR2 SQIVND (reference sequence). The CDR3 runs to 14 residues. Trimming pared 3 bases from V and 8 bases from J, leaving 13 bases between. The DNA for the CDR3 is TGTGCCAGTAGTATTGTGGCTAGCTCGGGGGAGCTGTTTTTT. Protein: CASSIVASSGELFF.

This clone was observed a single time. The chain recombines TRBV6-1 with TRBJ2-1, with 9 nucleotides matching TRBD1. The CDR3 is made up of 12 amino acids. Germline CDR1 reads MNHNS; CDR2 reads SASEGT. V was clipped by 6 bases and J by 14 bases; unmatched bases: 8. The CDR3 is CASRLTGGEEFF. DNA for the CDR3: TGTGCCAGCAGGTTAACAGGGGGCGAGGAGTTCTTC.

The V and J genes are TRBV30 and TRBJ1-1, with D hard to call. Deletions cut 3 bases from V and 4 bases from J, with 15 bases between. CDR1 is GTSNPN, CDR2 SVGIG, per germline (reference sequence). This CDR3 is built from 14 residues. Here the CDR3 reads CAWRPPPRSTEAFF. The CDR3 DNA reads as TGTGCCTGGAGACCTCCCCCCCGCAGCACTGAAGCTTTCTTT.

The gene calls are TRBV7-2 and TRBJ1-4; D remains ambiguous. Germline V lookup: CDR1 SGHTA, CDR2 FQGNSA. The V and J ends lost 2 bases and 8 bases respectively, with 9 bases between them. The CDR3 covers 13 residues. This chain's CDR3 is CASSLQIHEKLFF. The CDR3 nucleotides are TGTGCCAGCAGCTTACAGATTCACGAAAAACTGTTTTTT.

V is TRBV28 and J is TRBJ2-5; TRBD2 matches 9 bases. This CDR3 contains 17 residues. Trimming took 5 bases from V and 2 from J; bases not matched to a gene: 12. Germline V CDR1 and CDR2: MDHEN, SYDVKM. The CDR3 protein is CASSRTTTSGRQETQYF. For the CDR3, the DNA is TGTGCCAGCAGTAGAACAACGACTAGCGGCCGTCAAGAGACCCAGTACTTC.

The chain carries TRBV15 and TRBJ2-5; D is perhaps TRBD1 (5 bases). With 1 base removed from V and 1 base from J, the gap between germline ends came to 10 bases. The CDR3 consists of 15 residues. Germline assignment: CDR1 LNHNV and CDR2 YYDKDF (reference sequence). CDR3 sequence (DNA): TGTGCCACCAGCAGAGGGCGTAGGGGCCAAGAGACCCAGTACTTC. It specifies CATSRGRRGQETQYF.

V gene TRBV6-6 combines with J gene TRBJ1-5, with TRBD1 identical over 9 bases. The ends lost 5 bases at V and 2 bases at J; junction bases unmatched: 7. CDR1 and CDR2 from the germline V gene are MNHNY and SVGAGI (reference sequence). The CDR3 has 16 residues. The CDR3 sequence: CASSTTGGRRNQPQHF. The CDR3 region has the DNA TGTGCCAGCAGTACAACAGGGGGCAGGCGCAATCAGCCCCAGCATTTT.

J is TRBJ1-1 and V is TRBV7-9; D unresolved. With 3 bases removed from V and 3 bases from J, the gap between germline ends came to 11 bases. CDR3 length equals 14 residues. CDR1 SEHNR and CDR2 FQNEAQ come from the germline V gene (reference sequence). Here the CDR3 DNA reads TGTGCCAGCAGCTTGTCGTATTCGGACACTGAAGCTTTCTTT. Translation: CASSLSYSDTEAFF.

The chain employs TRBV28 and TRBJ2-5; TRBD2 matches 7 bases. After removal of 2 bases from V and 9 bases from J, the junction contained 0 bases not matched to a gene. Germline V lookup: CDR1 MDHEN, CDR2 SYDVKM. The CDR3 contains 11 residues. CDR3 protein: CASSLREAQYF. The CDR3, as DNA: TGTGCCAGCAGTTTACGGGAGGCCCAGTACTTC. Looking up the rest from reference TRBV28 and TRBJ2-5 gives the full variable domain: DVKVTQSSRYLVKRTGEKVFLECVQDMDHENMFWYRQDPGLGLRLIYFSYDVKMKEKGDIPEGYSVSREKKERFSLILESASTNQTSMYLCASSLREAQYFGPGTRLLVL.

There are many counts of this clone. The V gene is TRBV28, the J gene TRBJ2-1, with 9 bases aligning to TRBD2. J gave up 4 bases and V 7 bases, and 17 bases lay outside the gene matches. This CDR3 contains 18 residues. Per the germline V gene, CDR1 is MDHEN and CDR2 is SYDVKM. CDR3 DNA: TGTGCCAGCACTCCAGGGGTTTTGCGGGAGGGCCTATACAATGAGCAGTTCTTC. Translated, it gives CASTPGVLREGLYNEQFF.